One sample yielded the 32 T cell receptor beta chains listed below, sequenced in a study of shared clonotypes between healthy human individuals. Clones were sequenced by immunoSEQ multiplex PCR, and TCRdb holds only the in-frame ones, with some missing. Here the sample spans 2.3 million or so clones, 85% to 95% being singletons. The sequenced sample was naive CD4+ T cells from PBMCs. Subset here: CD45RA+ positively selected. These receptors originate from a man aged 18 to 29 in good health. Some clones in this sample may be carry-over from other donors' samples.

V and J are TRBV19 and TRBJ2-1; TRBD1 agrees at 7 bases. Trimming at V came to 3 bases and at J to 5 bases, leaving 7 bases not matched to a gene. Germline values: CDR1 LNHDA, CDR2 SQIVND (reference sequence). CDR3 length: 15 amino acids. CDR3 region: CASSIDRVVNNEQFF. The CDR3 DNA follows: TGTGCCAGTAGTATTGACAGGGTAGTCAACAATGAGCAGTTCTTC.

In nucleotides, the CDR3 is TGTGCAAGTCGCCCCCCGTCGACCCGGGACAGGGAGGGCAATGAGCAGTTCTTC. Protein: CASRPPSTRDREGNEQFF. J is TRBJ2-1 and V is TRBV12-2; TRBD1 is the table's D call, not checked against the DNA. TRBV12-2 corresponds to a pseudogene. This CDR3 comprises 18 residues.

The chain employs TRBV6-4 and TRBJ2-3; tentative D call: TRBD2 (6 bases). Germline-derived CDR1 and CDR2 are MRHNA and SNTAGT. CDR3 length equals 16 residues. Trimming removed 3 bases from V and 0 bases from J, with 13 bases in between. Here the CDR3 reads CASSEFPGTSTDTQYF. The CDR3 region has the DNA TGTGCCAGCAGTGAGTTTCCCGGGACTAGCACAGATACGCAGTATTTT.

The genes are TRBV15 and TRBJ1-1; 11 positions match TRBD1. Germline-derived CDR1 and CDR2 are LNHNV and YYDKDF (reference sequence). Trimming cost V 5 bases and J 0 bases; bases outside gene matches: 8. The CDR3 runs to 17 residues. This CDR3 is CATSLRRTGGMNTEAFF. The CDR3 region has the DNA TGTGCCACCAGCCTTAGACGGACAGGGGGCATGAACACTGAAGCTTTCTTT.

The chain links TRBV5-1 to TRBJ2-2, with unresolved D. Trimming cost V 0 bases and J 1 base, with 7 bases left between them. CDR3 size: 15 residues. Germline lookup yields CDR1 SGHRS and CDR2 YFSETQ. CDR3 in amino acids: CASSLARKNTGELFF. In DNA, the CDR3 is TGCGCCAGCAGCTTGGCCCGAAAGAACACCGGGGAGCTGTTTTTT.

The CDR3 sequence is CASSSLGGLTEAFF. Here the CDR3 DNA reads TGTGCCAGCAGCTCCCTCGGGGGGCTTACTGAAGCTTTCTTT. The V gene is TRBV5-8, the J gene TRBJ1-1; D is possibly TRBD1 (6 bases). This CDR3 has 14 amino acids. Trimming took 3 bases from V and 5 from J, leaving 14 bases between them. Germline loops: CDR1 SGHTS, CDR2 YDEGEE.

Written as DNA, the CDR3 is TGTGCCAGCGGTAAGACAGGGGGCTCCGAGCAGTACTTC. This gives the protein CASGKTGGSEQYF. The rearrangement uses TRBV28 and TRBJ2-7, with 10 bases matching TRBD1. J lost 6 bases, V lost 8 bases, and 7 bases had no gene match. Germline values: CDR1 MDHEN, CDR2 SYDVKM. This CDR3 is built from 13 residues. The complete variable domain, with remaining parts taken from reference TRBV28 and TRBJ2-7, reads DVKVTQSSRYLVKRTGEKVFLECVQDMDHENMFWYRQDPGLGLRLIYFSYDVKMKEKGDIPEGYSVSREKKERFSLILESASTNQTSMYLCASGKTGGSEQYFGPGTRLTVT.

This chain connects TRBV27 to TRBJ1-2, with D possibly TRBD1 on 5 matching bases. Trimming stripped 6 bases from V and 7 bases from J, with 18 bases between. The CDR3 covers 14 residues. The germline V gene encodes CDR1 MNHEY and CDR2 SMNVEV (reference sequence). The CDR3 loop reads CASRPNPGRLGYTF. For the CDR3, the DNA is TGTGCCAGCAGGCCCAATCCGGGACGGCTTGGCTACACCTTC.

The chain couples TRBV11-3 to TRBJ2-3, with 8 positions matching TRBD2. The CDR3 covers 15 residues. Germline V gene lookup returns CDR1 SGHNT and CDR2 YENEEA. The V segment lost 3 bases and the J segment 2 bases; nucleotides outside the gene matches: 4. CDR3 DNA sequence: TGTGCCAGCAGCTTTGATAGCGGGGCCACAGATACGCAGTATTTT. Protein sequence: CASSFDSGATDTQYF.

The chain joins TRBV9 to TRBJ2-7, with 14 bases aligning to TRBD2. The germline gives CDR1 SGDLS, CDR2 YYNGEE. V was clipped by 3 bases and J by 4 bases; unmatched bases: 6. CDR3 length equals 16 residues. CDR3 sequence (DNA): TGTGCCAGCAGCGGGCCGGGACTAGCGGGAGATTACGAGCAGTACTTC. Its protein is CASSGPGLAGDYEQYF.

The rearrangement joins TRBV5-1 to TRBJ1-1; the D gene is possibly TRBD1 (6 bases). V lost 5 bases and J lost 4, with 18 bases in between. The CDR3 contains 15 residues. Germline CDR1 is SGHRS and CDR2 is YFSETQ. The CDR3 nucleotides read TGCGCCAGCAGTCGTTCAGGGGATTGGGGCACTGAAGCTTTCTTT. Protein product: CASSRSGDWGTEAFF.

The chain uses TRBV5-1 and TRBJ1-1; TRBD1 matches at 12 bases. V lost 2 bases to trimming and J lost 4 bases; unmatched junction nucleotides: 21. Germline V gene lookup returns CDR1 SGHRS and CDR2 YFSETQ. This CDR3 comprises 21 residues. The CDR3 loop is CASSFLPGQGARGYVSTEAFF. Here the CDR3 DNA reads TGCGCCAGCAGCTTCCTCCCGGGACAGGGGGCGAGGGGGTATGTGAGCACTGAAGCTTTCTTT.

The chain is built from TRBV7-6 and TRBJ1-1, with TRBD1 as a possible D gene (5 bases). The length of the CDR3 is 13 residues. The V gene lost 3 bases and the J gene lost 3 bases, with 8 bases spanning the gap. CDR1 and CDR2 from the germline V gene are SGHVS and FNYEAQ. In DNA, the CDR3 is TGTGCCAGCAGCTTCGGGGGGTACACTGAAGCTTTCTTT. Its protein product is CASSFGGYTEAFF.

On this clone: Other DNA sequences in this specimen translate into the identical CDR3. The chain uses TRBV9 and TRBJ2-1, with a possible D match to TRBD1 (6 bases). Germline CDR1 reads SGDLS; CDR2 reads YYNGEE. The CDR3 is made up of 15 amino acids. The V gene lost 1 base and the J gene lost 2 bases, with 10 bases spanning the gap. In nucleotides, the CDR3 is TGTGCCAGCAGCGTACAGGGGTCCGCCTACAATGAGCAGTTCTTC. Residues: CASSVQGSAYNEQFF.

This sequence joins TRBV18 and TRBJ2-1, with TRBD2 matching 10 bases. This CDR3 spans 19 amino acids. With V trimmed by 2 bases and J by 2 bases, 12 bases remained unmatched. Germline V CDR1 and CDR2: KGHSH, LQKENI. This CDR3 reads CASSPESLAGERPYNEQFF. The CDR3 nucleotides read TGTGCCAGCTCACCAGAGAGTCTAGCGGGAGAAAGGCCCTACAATGAGCAGTTCTTC.

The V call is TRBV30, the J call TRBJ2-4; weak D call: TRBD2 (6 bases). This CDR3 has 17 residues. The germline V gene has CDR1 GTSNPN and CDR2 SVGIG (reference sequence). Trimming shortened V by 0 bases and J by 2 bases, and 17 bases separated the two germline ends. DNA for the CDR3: TGTGCCTGGAGTGTAGCGGGTCTTGGCGTGTCCAAAAACATTCAGTACTTC. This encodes CAWSVAGLGVSKNIQYF. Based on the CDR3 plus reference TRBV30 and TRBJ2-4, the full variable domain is SQTIHQWPATLVQPVGSPLSLECTVEGTSNPNLYWYRQAAGRGLQLLFYSVGIGQISSEVPQNLSASRPQDRQFILSSKKLLLSDSGFYLCAWSVAGLGVSKNIQYFGAGTRLSVL.

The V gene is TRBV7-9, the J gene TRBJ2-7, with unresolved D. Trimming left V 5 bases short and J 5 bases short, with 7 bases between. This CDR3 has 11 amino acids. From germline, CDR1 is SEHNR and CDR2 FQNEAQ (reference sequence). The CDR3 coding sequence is TGTGCCAGCAGCGGGTACCACGAGCAGTACTTC. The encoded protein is CASSGYHEQYF.

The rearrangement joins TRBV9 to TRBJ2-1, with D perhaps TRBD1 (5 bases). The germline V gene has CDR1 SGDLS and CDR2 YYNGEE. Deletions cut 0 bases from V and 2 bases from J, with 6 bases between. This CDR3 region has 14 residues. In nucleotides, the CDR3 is TGTGCCAGCAGCGTAGCGACAGCCTACAATGAGCAGTTCTTC. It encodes CASSVATAYNEQFF. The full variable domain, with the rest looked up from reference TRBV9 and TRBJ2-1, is DSGVTQTPKHLITATGQRVTLRCSPRSGDLSVYWYQQSLDQGLQFLIQYYNGEERAKGNILERFSAQQFPDLHSELNLSSLELGDSALYFCASSVATAYNEQFFGPGTRLTVL.

The CDR3 is CASSLTASGSTDTQYF. The CDR3 DNA is TGTGCCAGCAGCTTAACGGCTAGCGGGAGCACAGATACGCAGTATTTT. The rearrangement uses TRBV7-3 and TRBJ2-3, with 8 nucleotides matching TRBD2. Losses at the gene ends were 0 bases for V and 0 bases for J; bases not matched to a gene: 2. Per germline, CDR1 SGHTA and CDR2 FQGTGA. The CDR3 has 16 residues.

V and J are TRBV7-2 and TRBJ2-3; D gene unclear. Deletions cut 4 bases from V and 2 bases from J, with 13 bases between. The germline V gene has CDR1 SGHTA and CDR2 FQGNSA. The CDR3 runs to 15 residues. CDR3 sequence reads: CASSYSAIYTDTQYF. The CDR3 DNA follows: TGTGCCAGCAGCTATTCCGCAATTTACACAGATACGCAGTATTTT.

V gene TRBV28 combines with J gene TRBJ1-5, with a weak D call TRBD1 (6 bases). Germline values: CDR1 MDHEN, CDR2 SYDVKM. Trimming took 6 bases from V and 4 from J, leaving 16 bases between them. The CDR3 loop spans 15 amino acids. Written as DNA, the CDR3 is TGTGCCAGCAGAGGACAGTCGTATAGGAATCAGCCCCAGCATTTT. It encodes CASRGQSYRNQPQHF.

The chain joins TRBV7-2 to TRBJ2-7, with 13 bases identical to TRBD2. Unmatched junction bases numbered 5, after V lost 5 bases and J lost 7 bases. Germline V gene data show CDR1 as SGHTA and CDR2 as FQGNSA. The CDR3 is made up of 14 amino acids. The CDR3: CASSPLGLAGEQYF. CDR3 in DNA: TGTGCCAGCAGCCCCTTGGGACTAGCGGGAGAGCAGTACTTC.

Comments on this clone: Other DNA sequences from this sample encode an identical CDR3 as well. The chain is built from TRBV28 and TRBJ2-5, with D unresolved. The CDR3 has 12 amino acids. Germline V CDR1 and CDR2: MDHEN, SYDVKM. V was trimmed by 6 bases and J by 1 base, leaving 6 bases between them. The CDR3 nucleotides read TGTGCCAGCAGCGGAATCCAAGAGACCCAGTACTTC. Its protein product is CASSGIQETQYF.

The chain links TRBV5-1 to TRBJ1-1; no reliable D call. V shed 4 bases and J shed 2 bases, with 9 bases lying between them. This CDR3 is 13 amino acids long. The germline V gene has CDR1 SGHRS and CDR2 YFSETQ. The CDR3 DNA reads TGCGCCAGCAGCCTATCAGACAACACTGAAGCTTTCTTT. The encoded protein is CASSLSDNTEAFF. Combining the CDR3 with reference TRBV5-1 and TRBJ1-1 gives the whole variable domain KAGVTQTPRYLIKTRGQQVTLSCSPISGHRSVSWYQQTPGQGLQFLFEYFSETQRNKGNFPGRFSGRQFSNSRSEMNVSTLELGDSALYLCASSLSDNTEAFFGQGTRLTVV.

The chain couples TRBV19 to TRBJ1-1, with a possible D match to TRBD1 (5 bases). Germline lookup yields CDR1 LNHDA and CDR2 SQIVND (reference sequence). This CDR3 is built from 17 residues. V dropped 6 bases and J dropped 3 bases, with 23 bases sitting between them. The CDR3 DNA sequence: TGTGCCAGTAGGGGTGAGAGGACACTGAGATTTGACACTGAAGCTTTCTTT. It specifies CASRGERTLRFDTEAFF.

CDR3 DNA sequence: TGTGCCACCAGCAGACCGAGGGGACTAGCGGGAGTAGAAGAGACCCAGTACTTC. Encoded protein: CATSRPRGLAGVEETQYF. The chain joins TRBV15 to TRBJ2-5; TRBD2 aligns across 14 bases. CDR1 and CDR2 from the germline V gene are LNHNV and YYDKDF (reference sequence). The CDR3 loop spans 18 amino acids. Trimming took 2 bases from V and 3 from J; bases not matched to a gene: 8.

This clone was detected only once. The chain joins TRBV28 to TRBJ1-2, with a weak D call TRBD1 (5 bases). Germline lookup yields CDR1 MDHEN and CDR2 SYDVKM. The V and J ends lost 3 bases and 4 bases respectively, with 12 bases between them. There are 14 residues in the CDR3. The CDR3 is CASSFSFRAYGYTF. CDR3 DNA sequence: TGTGCCAGCAGTTTTTCCTTCAGGGCCTATGGCTACACCTTC.

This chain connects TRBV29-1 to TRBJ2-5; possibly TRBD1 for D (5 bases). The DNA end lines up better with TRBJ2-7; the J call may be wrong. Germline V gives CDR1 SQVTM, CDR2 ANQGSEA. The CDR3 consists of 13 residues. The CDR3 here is CSVDEGHSYEQYF. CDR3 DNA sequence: TGCAGCGTTGATGAAGGACACTCCTACGAGCAGTACTTC.

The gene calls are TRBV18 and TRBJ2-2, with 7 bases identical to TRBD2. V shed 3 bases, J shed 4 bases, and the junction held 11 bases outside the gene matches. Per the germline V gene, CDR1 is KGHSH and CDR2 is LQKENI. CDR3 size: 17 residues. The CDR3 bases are TGTGCCAGCTCACCGCTCCCGGGACTATCATTCACCGGGGAGCTGTTTTTT. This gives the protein CASSPLPGLSFTGELFF.

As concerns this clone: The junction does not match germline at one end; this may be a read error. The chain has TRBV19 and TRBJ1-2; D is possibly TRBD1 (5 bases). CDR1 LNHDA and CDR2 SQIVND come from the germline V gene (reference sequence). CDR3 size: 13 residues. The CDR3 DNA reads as TGTGCCAGTACTATAAACCGGGGGGATGGCTACACCTTC. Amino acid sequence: CASTINRGDGYTF.

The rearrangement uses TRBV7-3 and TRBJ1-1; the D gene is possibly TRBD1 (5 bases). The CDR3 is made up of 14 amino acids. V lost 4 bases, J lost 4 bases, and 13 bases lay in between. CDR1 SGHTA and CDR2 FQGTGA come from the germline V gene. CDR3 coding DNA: TGTGCCAGCAGCTACGACCGGGACGGCACTGAAGCTTTCTTT. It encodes CASSYDRDGTEAFF.

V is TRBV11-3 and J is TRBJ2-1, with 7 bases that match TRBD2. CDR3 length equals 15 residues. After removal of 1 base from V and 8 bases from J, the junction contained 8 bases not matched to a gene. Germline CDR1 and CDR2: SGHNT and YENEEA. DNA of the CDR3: TGTGCCAGCAGCTTAGGCCTAGCGGCGACCCATGAGCAGTTCTTC. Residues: CASSLGLAATHEQFF.